Here is one TCR beta chain with its context. The sample originates from a study of blood T cell repertoires in COVID-19. The V gene lost 8 bases and the J gene lost 5 bases, with 23 bases spanning the gap. The CDR3 has 15 residues. CDR1 and CDR2 from the germline V gene are SGHDT and YYEEEE. Some clones are missing from TCRdb's copy, which holds only in-frame ones; the method was immunoSEQ multiplex PCR. Among roughly 97,000 clones listed, approximately 83% were seen once. The specimen was peripheral blood. The V and J genes are TRBV5-6 and TRBJ2-7, with a tentative D call TRBD1 (5 bases). The TCR was taken from a woman at least 80 years old with active or convalescent COVID-19. The CDR3 is CASKRIGRQSHEQYF. CDR3 DNA sequence: TGTGCCAGTAAAAGGATTGGTCGACAGTCGCACGAGCAGTACTTC.